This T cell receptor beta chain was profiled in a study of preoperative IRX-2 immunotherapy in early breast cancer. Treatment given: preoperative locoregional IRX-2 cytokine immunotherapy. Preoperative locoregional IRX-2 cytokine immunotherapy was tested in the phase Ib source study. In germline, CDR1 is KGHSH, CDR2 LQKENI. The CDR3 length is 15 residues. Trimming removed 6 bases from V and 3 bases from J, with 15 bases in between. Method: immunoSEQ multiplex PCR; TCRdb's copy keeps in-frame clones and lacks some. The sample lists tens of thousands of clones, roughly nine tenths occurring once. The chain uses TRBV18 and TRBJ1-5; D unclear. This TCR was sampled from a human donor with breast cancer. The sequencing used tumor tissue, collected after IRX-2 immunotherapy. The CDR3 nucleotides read TGTGCCAGCTCCCTTGTCGAATCTTCCAATCAGCCCCAGCATTTT. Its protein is CASSLVESSNQPQHF.